This TCR beta chain appears in the sequencing data of a study of cytomegalovirus exposure and HLA in healthy donors. Study-wide findings and caveats: Most observed TCR sequences were rare, whereas some public TCRs were detected in many donors. The authors confirmed in vitro that a few CMV-associated chains were specific for CMV antigens.

The CDR3 contains 18 residues. V was clipped by 0 bases and J by 0 bases; unmatched bases: 10. Germline V gene data show CDR1 as SGHRS and CDR2 as YFSETQ. The assay was immunoSEQ multiplex PCR, and TCRdb's table has in-frame clones only and misses some. The sample lists around 300,000 clones; approximately 85% were seen once. Note on this clone: Its matching antigen is unknown.

The V call is TRBV5-1, the J call TRBJ2-3; 7 bases are shared with TRBD2. The sequencing input was PBMCs. The clonotype was recovered from a man aged 30 to 39 in good health and CMV-seronegative. In DNA form, the CDR3 reads TGCGCCAGCAGCTTGGCTCCCTTATCAGCGGGGAGCACAGATACGCAGTATTTT. This translates into CASSLAPLSAGSTDTQYF.